This entry lists 10 T cell receptor beta chains sequenced from one sample in a study of T cells in Graves' hyperthyroidism and ophthalmopathy. Amplified TCR beta CDR3 regions derived from RNA transcripts. With the HTBI primer set, the TCR CDR3 went through a first round of RT-PCR. Each CDR3 protein is one row after TCRdb ran MiXCR on the multiplex PCR reads. The sample records around 250,000 distinct CDR3 sequences, 13% to 15% being singletons. The source material was blood. These receptors were obtained from a woman in her forties with Graves' hyperthyroidism that later progressed to Graves' ophthalmopathy.

Comment on this clonotype: A read error may account for a junction end that differs from germline. V gene TRBV11-1 combines with J gene TRBJ2-1, with D maybe TRBD1 (6 bases). CDR1 SGHAT and CDR2 FQDESV come from the germline V gene (reference sequence). The CDR3 sequence is 15 residues long. The CDR3 coding sequence is TGTGCCAGCAGCCGGGGACACGGCTACTACAATGAGCATTTCTTC. Protein product: CASSRGHGYYNEHFF.

This clonotype was recorded at least ten times. The chain recombines TRBV12-3 or TRBV12-4 with TRBJ2-1; no reliable D call. The CDR3 spans 14 residues. V gave up 6 bases and J gave up 2 bases, with 11 bases separating them. CDR3: CASSPLLTYNEQFF. CDR3 nucleotide sequence: TGTGCCAGCAGCCCCCTACTTACCTACAATGAGCAGTTCTTC.

The chain recombines TRBV5-1 with TRBJ2-7; 9 positions match TRBD1. V lost 2 bases to trimming and J lost 5 bases; unmatched junction nucleotides: 11. Germline assignment: CDR1 SGHRS and CDR2 YFSETQ. The CDR3 is 16 amino acids. This chain's CDR3 is CASSLEPGQGYHEQYF. The CDR3 coding sequence is TGCGCCAGCAGCTTAGAACCGGGACAGGGTTACCACGAGCAGTACTTC.

This clonotype was recorded at least ten times. The J gene is TRBJ2-1, the V gene TRBV6-5; 9 nucleotides line up with TRBD1. The V and J ends lost 2 bases and 1 base, in that order; junction bases with no gene match: 3. The CDR3 has 16 residues. In germline, CDR1 is MNHEY, CDR2 SVGAGI. The CDR3, as DNA: TGTGCCAGCAGTTACACAGGACAGGGGTCCTACAATGAGCAGTTCTTC. Protein sequence: CASSYTGQGSYNEQFF.

This clonotype has at least ten counts. This sequence joins TRBV7-9 and TRBJ1-2; D is unresolved. The length of the CDR3 is 15 residues. The germline CDR1 and CDR2 sequences are SEHNR and FQNEAQ (reference sequence). The V end lost 6 bases, the J end lost 0 bases, and 14 bases lay between the germline ends. Here the CDR3 reads CASSPQTGSNYGYTF. The CDR3 DNA sequence: TGTGCCAGCAGTCCCCAGACTGGTTCTAACTATGGCTACACCTTC.

This clonotype was observed many times. V is TRBV9 and J is TRBJ2-2, with TRBD1 matching over 8 bases. Germline V CDR1 and CDR2: SGDLS, YYNGEE. With 4 bases clipped from V and 3 bases from J, the junction kept 8 bases outside the gene matches. CDR3 size: 16 residues. The CDR3 sequence is CASSPQTGVYTGELFF. In DNA, the CDR3 is TGTGCCAGCAGCCCCCAGACAGGGGTATACACCGGGGAGCTGTTTTTT. The complete variable domain, with remaining parts taken from reference TRBV9 and TRBJ2-2, reads DSGVTQTPKHLITATGQRVTLRCSPRSGDLSVYWYQQSLDQGLQFLIQYYNGEERAKGNILERFSAQQFPDLHSELNLSSLELGDSALYFCASSPQTGVYTGELFFGEGSRLTVL.

There are many counts of this clonotype. This chain uses TRBV7-2 with TRBJ2-5; 13 bases agree with TRBD2. The junction had 6 bases not matched to a gene; V was cut back by 5 bases and J by 3 bases. The CDR3 is 16 residues long. Germline V gives CDR1 SGHTA, CDR2 FQGNSA. CDR3 sequence (DNA): TGTGCCAGCAGCCCCGGACTAGCGGGAGTAGAAGAGACCCAGTACTTC. Protein: CASSPGLAGVEETQYF.

This clonotype was recorded many times. This sequence joins TRBV5-1 and TRBJ2-2, with TRBD2 identical over 10 bases. This CDR3 has 16 amino acids. Germline trimming cut 3 bases from V and 4 bases from J; bases unmatched to any gene: 6. Germline CDR1 reads SGHRS; CDR2 reads YFSETQ. CDR3 sequence (DNA): TGCGCCAGCAGCTGGTGGCTAGCGGGAGCCACCGGGGAGCTGTTTTTT. This encodes CASSWWLAGATGELFF.

This clonotype came up many times. The chain has TRBV2 and TRBJ2-1; D is unclear. With 5 bases removed from V and 3 bases from J, the gap between germline ends came to 8 bases. The CDR3 runs to 13 residues. In germline, CDR1 is SNHLY, CDR2 FYNNEI. For the CDR3, the DNA is TGTGCCAGCAGTAACGCCTTCTACAATGAGCAGTTCTTC. Translating gives CASSNAFYNEQFF.

This clonotype was recorded many times. This chain uses TRBV11-2 with TRBJ2-2, with D perhaps matching TRBD1 (5 bases). V dropped 2 bases and J dropped 6 bases, with 10 bases sitting between them. The germline gives CDR1 SGHAT, CDR2 FQNNGV. The CDR3 runs 14 residues. CDR3 sequence reads: CASSLSQASGELFF. CDR3 sequence (DNA): TGTGCCAGCAGCTTATCACAGGCGTCCGGGGAGCTGTTTTTT.